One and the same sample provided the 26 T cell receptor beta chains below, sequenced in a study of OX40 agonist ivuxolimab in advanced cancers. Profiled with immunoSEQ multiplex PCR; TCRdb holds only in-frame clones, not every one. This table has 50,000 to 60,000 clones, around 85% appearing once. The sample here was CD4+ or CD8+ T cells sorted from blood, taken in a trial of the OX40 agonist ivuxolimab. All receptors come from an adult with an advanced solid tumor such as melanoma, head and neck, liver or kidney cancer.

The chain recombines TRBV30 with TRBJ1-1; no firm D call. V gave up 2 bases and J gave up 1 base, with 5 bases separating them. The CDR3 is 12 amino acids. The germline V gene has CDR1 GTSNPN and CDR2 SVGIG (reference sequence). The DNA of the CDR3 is TGTGCCTGGAGTCGAAAGAACACTGAAGCTTTCTTT. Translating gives CAWSRKNTEAFF.

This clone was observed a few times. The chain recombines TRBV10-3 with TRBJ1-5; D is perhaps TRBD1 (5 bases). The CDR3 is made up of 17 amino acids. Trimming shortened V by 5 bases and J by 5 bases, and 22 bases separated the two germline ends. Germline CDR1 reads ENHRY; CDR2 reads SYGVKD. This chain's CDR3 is CAISRKIPDIGHQPQHF. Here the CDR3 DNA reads TGTGCCATCAGTAGAAAAATACCGGACATCGGCCATCAGCCCCAGCATTTT.

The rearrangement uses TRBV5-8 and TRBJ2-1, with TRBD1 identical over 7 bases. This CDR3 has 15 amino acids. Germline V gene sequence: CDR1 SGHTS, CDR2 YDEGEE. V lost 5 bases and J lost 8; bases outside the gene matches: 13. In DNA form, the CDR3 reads TGTGCCAGCAGTTTCACAGGGGCCCTACATTATGAGCAGTTCTTC. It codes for CASSFTGALHYEQFF.

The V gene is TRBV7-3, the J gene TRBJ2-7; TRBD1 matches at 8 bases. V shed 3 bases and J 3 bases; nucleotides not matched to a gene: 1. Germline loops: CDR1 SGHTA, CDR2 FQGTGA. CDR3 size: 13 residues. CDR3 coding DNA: TGTGCCAGCAGCTTCGGACAGGGCTACGAGCAGTACTTC. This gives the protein CASSFGQGYEQYF.

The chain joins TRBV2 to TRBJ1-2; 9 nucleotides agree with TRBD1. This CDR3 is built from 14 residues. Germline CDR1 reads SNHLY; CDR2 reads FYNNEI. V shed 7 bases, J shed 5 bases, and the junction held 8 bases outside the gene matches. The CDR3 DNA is TGTGCCAGCACCGGGGGACAGGGTTCATATGGCTACACCTTC. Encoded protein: CASTGGQGSYGYTF.

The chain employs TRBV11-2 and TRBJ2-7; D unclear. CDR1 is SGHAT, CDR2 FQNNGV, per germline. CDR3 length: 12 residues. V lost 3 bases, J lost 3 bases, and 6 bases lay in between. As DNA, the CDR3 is TGTGCCAGCAGCTTCAGGCGCTACGAGCAGTACTTC. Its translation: CASSFRRYEQYF.

Written as DNA, the CDR3 is TGTGCCACCGAGGAGACGAACACCGGGGAGCTGTTTTTT. Encoded protein: CATEETNTGELFF. The rearrangement uses TRBV5-4 and TRBJ2-2; no clear D. Germline V lookup: CDR1 SGHNT, CDR2 YYREEE (reference sequence). The CDR3 extends over 13 amino acids. Trimming shortened V by 9 bases and J by 0 bases, and 9 bases separated the two germline ends.

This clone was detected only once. The DNA for the CDR3 is TGTGCCAGCAGTGACTCAAGAGGGTGGGGGGCCAACGTCCTGACTTTC. As protein: CASSDSRGWGANVLTF. The V gene is TRBV6-4, the J gene TRBJ2-6; maybe TRBD2 (5 bases). Germline lookup yields CDR1 MRHNA and CDR2 SNTAGT. Trimming took 0 bases from V and 4 from J, leaving 10 bases between them. The CDR3 is 16 residues long.

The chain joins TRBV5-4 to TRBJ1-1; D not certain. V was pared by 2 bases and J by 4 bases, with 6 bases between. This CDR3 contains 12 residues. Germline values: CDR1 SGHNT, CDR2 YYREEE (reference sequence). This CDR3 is CASSLGSTEAFF. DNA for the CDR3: TGTGCCAGCAGCTTAGGGAGCACTGAAGCTTTCTTT.

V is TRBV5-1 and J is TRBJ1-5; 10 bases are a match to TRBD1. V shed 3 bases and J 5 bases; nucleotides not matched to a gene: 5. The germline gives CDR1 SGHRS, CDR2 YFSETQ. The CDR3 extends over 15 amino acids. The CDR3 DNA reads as TGCGCCAGCAGCTCGACAGGGGGCAGCCATCAGCCCCAGCATTTT. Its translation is CASSSTGGSHQPQHF.

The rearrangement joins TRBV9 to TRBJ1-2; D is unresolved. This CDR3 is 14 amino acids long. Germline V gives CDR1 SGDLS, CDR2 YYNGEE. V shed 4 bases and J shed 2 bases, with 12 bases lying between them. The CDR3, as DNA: TGTGCCAGCAGCCCTAGGGCGGGCAACTATGGCTACACCTTC. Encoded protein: CASSPRAGNYGYTF.

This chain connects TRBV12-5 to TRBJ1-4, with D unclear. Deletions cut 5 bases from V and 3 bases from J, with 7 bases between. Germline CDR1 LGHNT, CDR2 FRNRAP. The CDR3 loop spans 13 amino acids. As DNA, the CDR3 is TGTGCTAGTGGTGAGGCAGCTAATGAAAAACTGTTTTTT. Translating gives CASGEAANEKLFF.

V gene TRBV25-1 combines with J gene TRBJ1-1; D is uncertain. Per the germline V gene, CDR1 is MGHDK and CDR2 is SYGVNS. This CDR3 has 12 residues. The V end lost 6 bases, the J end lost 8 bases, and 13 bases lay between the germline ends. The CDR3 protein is CASSLGDLEAFF. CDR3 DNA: TGTGCCAGCAGCTTAGGAGATCTCGAAGCTTTCTTT.

CDR3 sequence: CASSLTAEAFF. CDR3 coding DNA: TGTGCCAGCAGCTTAACTGCTGAAGCTTTCTTT. The chain recombines TRBV11-2 with TRBJ1-1; no clear D. The V end lost 2 bases, the J end lost 6 bases, and 4 bases lay between the germline ends. In germline, CDR1 is SGHAT, CDR2 FQNNGV. The CDR3 length is 11 residues. The full variable domain, completed using reference TRBV11-2 and TRBJ1-1, is EAGVAQSPRYKIIEKRQSVAFWCNPISGHATLYWYQQILGQGPKLLIQFQNNGVVDDSQLPKDRFSAERLKGVDSTLKIQPAKLEDSAVYLCASSLTAEAFFGQGTRLTVV.

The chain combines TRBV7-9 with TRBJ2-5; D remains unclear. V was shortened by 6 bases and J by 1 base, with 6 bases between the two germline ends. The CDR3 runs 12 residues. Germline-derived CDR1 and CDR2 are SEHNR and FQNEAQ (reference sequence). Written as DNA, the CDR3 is TGTGCCAGCAGGGATGTCCAAGAGACCCAGTACTTC. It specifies CASRDVQETQYF.

DNA of the CDR3: TGCAGCGTTCGAGGGGGGGAAGTGGACTACACCTTC. As protein: CSVRGGEVDYTF. V is TRBV29-1 and J is TRBJ1-2; the D gene is possibly TRBD1 (6 bases). Germline CDR1 and CDR2: SQVTM and ANQGSEA. V was pared by 5 bases and J by 10 bases, with 17 bases between. The CDR3 spans 12 residues.

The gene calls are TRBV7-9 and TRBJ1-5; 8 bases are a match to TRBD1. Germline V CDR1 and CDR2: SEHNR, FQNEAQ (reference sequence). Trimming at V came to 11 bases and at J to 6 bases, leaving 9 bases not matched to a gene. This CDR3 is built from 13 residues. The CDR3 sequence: CAGSTGAPQPQHF. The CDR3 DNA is TGTGCCGGATCGACAGGGGCGCCTCAGCCCCAGCATTTT. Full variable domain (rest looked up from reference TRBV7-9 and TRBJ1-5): DTGVSQNPRHKITKRGQNVTFRCDPISEHNRLYWYRQTLGQGPEFLTYFQNEAQLEKSRLLSDRFSAERPKGSFSTLEIQRTEQGDSAMYLCAGSTGAPQPQHFGDGTRLSIL.

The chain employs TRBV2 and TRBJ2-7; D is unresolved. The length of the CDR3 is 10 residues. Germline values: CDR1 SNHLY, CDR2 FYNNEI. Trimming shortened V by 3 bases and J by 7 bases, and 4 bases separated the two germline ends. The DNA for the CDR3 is TGTGCCAGCAGTGAGTGGGAGCAGTACTTC. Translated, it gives CASSEWEQYF.

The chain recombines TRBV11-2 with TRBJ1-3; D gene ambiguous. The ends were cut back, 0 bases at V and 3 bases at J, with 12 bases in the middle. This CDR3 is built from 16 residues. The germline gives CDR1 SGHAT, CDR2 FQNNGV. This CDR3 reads CASSLDQTLVGNTIYF. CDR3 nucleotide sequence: TGTGCCAGCAGCTTAGATCAAACGCTAGTTGGAAACACCATATATTTT. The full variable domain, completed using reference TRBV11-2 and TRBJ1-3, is EAGVAQSPRYKIIEKRQSVAFWCNPISGHATLYWYQQILGQGPKLLIQFQNNGVVDDSQLPKDRFSAERLKGVDSTLKIQPAKLEDSAVYLCASSLDQTLVGNTIYFGEGSWLTVV.

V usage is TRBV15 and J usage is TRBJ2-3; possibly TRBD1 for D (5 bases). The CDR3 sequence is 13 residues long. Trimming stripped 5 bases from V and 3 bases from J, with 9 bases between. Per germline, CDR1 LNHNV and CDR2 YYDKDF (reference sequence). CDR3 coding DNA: TGTGCCACCAGCGAACAGGTAACAGATACGCAGTATTTT. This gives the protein CATSEQVTDTQYF.

The CDR3 DNA reads as TGCGCCAGCAGCCCCCTAGCGGGGGTTCACAATGAGCAGTTCTTC. Its protein is CASSPLAGVHNEQFF. The rearrangement links TRBV5-1 to TRBJ2-1; 10 bases map to TRBD2. V shed 4 bases, J shed 5 bases, and the junction held 6 bases outside the gene matches. The CDR3 extends over 15 amino acids. From germline, CDR1 is SGHRS and CDR2 YFSETQ. The variable domain in full, with the rest retrieved from reference TRBV5-1 and TRBJ2-1, is KAGVTQTPRYLIKTRGQQVTLSCSPISGHRSVSWYQQTPGQGLQFLFEYFSETQRNKGNFPGRFSGRQFSNSRSEMNVSTLELGDSALYLCASSPLAGVHNEQFFGPGTRLTVL.

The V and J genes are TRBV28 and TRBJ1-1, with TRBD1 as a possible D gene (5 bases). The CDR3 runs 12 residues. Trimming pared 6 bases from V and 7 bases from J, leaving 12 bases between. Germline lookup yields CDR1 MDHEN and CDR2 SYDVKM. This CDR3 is CASRKRGYEAFF. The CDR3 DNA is TGTGCCAGCAGGAAACGGGGGTATGAAGCTTTCTTT.

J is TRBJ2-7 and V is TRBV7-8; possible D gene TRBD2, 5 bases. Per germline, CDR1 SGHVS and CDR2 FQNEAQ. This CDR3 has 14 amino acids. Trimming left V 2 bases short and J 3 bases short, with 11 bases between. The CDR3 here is CASSLLEGGYEQYF. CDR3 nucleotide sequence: TGTGCCAGCAGCTTACTTGAGGGCGGCTACGAGCAGTACTTC.

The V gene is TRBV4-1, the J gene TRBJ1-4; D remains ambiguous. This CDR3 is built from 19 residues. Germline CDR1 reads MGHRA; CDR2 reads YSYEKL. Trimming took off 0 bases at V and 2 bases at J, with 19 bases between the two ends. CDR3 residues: CASSQDEFWARVTNEKLFF. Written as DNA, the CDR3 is TGCGCCAGCAGCCAAGATGAGTTTTGGGCGCGGGTCACTAATGAAAAACTGTTTTTT.

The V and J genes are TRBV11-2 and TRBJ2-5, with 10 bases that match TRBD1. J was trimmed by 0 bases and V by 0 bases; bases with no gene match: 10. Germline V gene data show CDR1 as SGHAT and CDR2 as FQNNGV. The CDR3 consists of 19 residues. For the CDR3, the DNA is TGTGCCAGCAGCTTAGATCGGTGGGGGACAGGGGCCCACCAAGAGACCCAGTACTTC. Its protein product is CASSLDRWGTGAHQETQYF. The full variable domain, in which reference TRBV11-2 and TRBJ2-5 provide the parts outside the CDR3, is EAGVAQSPRYKIIEKRQSVAFWCNPISGHATLYWYQQILGQGPKLLIQFQNNGVVDDSQLPKDRFSAERLKGVDSTLKIQPAKLEDSAVYLCASSLDRWGTGAHQETQYFGPGTRLLVL.

CDR3 in amino acids: CASSSETSPNYGYTF. CDR3 DNA sequence: TGTGCCAGCAGCTCTGAGACATCCCCCAACTATGGCTACACCTTC. This chain uses TRBV7-9 with TRBJ1-2, with D unclear. CDR3 length: 15 amino acids. CDR1 is SEHNR, CDR2 FQNEAQ, per germline (reference sequence). The V gene lost 4 bases and the J gene lost 2 bases, with 14 bases spanning the gap.